One sample yielded the 2 T cell receptor beta chains listed below, sequenced in a study of OX40 agonist ivuxolimab in advanced cancers. The data were produced by immunoSEQ multiplex PCR, yet TCRdb's version contains in-frame clones alone and is incomplete. The table shows 40,000 to 60,000 clones, with 85% to 90% occurring only once. The sample consisted of CD4+ or CD8+ T cells sorted from blood, taken in a trial of the OX40 agonist ivuxolimab. These receptors were collected from an adult with an advanced solid tumor such as melanoma, head and neck, liver or kidney cancer.

This rearrangement joins TRBV20-1 to TRBJ1-2, with no clear D. The CDR3 has 8 residues. The germline V gene encodes CDR1 DFQATT and CDR2 SNEGSKA (reference sequence). Trimming removed 8 bases at V and 6 bases at J, with 4 bases between. The CDR3 spells CSLDGYTF. CDR3 nucleotides: TGCAGTCTCGATGGCTACACCTTC.

The chain carries TRBV7-6 and TRBJ2-1; tentative D call: TRBD1 (6 bases). Germline lookup yields CDR1 SGHVS and CDR2 FNYEAQ. Trimming shortened V by 5 bases and J by 8 bases, and 19 bases separated the two germline ends. This CDR3 has 15 residues. The chain's CDR3 is CASSPALQGFDEQFF. In DNA, the CDR3 is TGTGCCAGCAGCCCAGCCCTGCAGGGGTTCGATGAGCAGTTCTTC.